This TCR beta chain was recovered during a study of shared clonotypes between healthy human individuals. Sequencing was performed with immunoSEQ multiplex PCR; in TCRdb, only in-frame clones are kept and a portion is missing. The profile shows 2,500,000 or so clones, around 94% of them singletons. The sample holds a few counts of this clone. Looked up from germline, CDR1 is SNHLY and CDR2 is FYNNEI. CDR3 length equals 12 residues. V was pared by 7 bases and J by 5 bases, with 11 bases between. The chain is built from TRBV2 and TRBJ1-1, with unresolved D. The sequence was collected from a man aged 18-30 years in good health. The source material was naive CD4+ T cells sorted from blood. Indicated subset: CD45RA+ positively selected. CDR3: CASTSDETEAFF. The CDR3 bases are TGTGCCAGCACCTCTGACGAAACTGAAGCTTTCTTT.